This TCR beta chain was recorded in a study of cytomegalovirus exposure and HLA in healthy donors. Study-level information: Caucasian-associated ancestry cluster membership applied to approximately 81% of over 350 genotyped donors.

Concerning this clone itself: What it binds is not known.

The PCR ran on 60 Vbeta and 13 Jbeta primers. Data came from immunoSEQ multiplex PCR; TCRdb stores just in-frame clones and leaves some out. The table includes tens of thousands of clones, around three quarters detected once. CDR1 and CDR2 from the germline V gene are MDHEN and SYDVKM. This CDR3 comprises 14 residues. V dropped 2 bases and J dropped 5 bases, with 11 bases sitting between them. Study results and limitations: A previous analysis found most TCR beta V segments productive roughly 90% or roughly 30% of the time. A later analysis found TCR association rates differed by HLA locus, highest for DRB1 and lowest for HLA-C. Further analysis, carried out later, found HLA-associated TCR beta chains more clonally expanded than equally common other chains.

This clonotype originated in a man aged 55 to 70 in good health and CMV-seronegative. The chain recombines TRBV28 with TRBJ2-3, with D hard to call. What was sequenced was PBMCs. CDR3 sequence (DNA): TGTGCCAGCAGTTTAATTGGCAAGCGAGATACGCAGTATTTT. Translation: CASSLIGKRDTQYF.